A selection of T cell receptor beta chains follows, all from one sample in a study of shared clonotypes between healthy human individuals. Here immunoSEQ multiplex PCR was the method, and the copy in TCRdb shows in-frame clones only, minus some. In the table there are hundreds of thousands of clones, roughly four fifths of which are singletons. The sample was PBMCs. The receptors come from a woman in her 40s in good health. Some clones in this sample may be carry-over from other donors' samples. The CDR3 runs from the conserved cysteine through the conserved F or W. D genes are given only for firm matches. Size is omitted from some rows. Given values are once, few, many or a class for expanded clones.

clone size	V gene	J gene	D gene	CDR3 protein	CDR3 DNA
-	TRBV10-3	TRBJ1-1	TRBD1	CAITPGQVNTEAFF	TGTGCCATCACTCCGGGACAGGTGAACACTGAAGCTTTCTTT
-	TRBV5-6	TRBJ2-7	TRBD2	CASSRGTSGFSYEQYF	TGTGCCAGCAGCAGAGGGACTAGCGGTTTCTCCTACGAGCAGTACTTC
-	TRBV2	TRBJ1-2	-	CASSETLYSYTF	TGTGCCAGCAGTGAAACCCTCTATAGCTACACCTTC
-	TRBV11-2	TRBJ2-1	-	CASSPVMGTLVSYNEQFF	TGTGCCAGCAGCCCGGTGATGGGGACTTTGGTCTCATACAATGAGCAGTTCTTC
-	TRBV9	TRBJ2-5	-	CASSVGRTEETQYF	TGTGCCAGCAGCGTAGGGAGGACAGAAGAGACCCAGTACTTC
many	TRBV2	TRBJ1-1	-	CASSLDRMNTEAFF	TGTGCCAGCAGCCTGGACAGAATGAACACTGAAGCTTTCTTT
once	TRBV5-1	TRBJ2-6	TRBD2	CASSLGLAGYHSGANVLTF	TGCGCCAGCAGCCTGGGACTAGCGGGATATCACTCTGGGGCCAACGTCCTGACTTTC
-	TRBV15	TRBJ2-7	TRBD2	CATSPQFSAGGNEQYF	TGTGCCACCAGCCCACAATTTTCCGCGGGAGGCAACGAGCAGTACTTC
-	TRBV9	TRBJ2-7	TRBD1	CASSKGQGSYEQYF	TGTGCCAGCAGCAAAGGACAGGGCTCCTACGAGCAGTACTTC
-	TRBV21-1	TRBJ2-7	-	CASSDPGSPSSYEQYF	TGTGCCAGCAGCGACCCGGGGAGTCCCTCCTCCTACGAGCAGTACTTC
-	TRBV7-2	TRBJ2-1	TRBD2	CASSSRTSGSRGNEQFF	TGTGCCAGCAGCTCTAGGACTAGCGGGAGCAGGGGCAATGAGCAGTTCTTC
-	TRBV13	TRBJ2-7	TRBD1	CASSRTGTGGEQYF	TGTGCCAGCAGTAGAACCGGGACAGGGGGCGAGCAGTACTTC
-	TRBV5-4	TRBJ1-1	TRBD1	CASSSPGQDTEAFF	TGTGCCAGCAGCTCCCCGGGACAGGACACTGAAGCTTTCTTT
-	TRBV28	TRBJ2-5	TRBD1	CASSFRPRTGTIQETQYF	TGTGCCAGCAGTTTTAGGCCCCGGACAGGAACTATACAAGAGACCCAGTACTTC
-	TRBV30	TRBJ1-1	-	CAWKRGRTEAFF	TGTGCCTGGAAGCGGGGGCGAACTGAAGCTTTCTTT
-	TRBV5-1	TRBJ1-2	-	CASSPLGDGYTF	TGCGCCAGCAGCCCCCTGGGAGATGGCTACACCTTC
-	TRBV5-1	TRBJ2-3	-	CASKWGNSYTDTQYF	TGCGCCAGCAAGTGGGGAAACAGCTACACAGATACGCAGTATTTT
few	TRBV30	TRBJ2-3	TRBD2	CAWSVGGRASTDTQYF	TGTGCCTGGAGTGTGGGGGGGAGGGCCAGCACAGATACGCAGTATTTT
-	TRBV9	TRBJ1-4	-	CASSGGWANEKLFF	TGTGCCAGTTCCGGGGGTTGGGCTAATGAAAAACTGTTTTTT
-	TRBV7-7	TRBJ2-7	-	CASSHRVRGLYEQYF	TGTGCCAGCAGCCACCGGGTTAGAGGACTCTACGAGCAGTACTTC
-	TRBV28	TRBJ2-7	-	CASSSPGAGEGNLYEQYF	TGTGCCAGCAGTTCCCCCGGGGCAGGGGAGGGTAATCTCTACGAGCAGTACTTC